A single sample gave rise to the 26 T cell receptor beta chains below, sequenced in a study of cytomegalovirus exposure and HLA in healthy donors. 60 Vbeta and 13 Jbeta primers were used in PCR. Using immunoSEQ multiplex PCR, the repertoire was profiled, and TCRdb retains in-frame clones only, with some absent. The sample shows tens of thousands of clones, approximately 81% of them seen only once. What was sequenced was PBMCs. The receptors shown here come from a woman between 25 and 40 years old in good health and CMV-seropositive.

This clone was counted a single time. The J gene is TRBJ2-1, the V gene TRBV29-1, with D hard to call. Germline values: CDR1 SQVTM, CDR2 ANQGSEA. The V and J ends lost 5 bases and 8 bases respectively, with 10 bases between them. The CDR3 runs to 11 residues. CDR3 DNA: TGCAGCGTTTCGGAGTTGGATGAGCAGTTCTTC. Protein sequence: CSVSELDEQFF.

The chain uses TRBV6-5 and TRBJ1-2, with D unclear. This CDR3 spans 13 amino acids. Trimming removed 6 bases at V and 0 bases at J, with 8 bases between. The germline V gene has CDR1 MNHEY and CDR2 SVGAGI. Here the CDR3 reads CASRGLANYGYTF. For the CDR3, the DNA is TGTGCCAGCAGAGGACTAGCTAACTATGGCTACACCTTC.

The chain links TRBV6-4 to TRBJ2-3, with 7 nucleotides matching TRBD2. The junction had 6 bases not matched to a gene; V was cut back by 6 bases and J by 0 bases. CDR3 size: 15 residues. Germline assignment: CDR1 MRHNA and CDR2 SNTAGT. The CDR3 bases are TGTGCCAGCAGCCGAACTAGCGCTAGCACAGATACGCAGTATTTT. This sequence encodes CASSRTSASTDTQYF.

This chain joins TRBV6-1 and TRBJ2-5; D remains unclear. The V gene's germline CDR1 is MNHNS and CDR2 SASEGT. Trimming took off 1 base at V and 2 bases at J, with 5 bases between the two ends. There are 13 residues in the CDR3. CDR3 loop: CASSEGVQETQYF. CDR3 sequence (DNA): TGTGCCAGCAGTGAAGGAGTGCAAGAGACCCAGTACTTC.

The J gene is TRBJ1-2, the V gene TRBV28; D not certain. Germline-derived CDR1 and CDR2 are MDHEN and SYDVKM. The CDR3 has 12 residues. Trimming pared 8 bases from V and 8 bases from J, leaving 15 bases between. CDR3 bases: TGTGCCAGCGGGCGGGAGCGAGAGGGCTACACCTTC. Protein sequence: CASGREREGYTF.

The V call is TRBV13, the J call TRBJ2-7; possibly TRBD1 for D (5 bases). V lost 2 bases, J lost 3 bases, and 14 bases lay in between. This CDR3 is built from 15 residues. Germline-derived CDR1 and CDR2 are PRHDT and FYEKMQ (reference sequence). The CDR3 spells CASSLRGRLSYEQYF. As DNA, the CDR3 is TGTGCCAGCAGCTTAAGGGGCCGCCTAAGCTACGAGCAGTACTTC.

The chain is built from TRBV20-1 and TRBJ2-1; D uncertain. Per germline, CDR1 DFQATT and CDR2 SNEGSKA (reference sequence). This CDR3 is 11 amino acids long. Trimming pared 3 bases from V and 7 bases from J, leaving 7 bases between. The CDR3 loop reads CSASTWNEQFF. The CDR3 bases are TGCAGTGCTAGTACATGGAATGAGCAGTTCTTC.

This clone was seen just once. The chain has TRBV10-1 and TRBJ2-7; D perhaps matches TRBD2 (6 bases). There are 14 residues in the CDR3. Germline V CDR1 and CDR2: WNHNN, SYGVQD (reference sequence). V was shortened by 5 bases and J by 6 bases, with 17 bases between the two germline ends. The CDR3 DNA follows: TGCGCCAGCAGTAGGGACTTGTCTGATGGCGAGCAGTACTTC. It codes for CASSRDLSDGEQYF.

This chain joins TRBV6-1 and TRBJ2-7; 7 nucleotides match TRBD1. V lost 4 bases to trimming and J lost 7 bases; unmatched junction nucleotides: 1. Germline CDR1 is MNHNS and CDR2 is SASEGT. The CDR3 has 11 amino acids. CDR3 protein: CASSVTGEQYF. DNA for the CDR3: TGTGCCAGCAGTGTGACAGGGGAGCAGTACTTC.

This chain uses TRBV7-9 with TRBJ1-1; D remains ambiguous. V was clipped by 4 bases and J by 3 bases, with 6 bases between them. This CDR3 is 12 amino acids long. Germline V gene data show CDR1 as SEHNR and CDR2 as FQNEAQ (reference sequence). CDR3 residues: CASSSTYTEAFF. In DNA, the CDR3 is TGTGCCAGCAGCTCCACATACACTGAAGCTTTCTTT.

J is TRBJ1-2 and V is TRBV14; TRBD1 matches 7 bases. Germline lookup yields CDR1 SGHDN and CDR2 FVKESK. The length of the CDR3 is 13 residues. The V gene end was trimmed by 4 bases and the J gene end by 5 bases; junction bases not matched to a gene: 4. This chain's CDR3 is CASSPGQQYGYTF. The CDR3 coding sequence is TGTGCCAGCAGCCCGGGACAGCAATATGGCTACACCTTC.

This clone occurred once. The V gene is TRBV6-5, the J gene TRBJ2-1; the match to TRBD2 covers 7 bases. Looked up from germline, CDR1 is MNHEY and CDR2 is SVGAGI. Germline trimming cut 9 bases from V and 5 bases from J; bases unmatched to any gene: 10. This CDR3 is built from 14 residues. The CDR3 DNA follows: TGTGCCAGGGATCCCGGGACTATGAACAATGAGCAGTTCTTC. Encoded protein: CARDPGTMNNEQFF.

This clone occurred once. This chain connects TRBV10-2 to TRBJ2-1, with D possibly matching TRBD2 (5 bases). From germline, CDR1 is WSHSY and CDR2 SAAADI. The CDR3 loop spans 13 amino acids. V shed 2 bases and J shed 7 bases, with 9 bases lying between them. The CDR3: CASSESGENEQFF. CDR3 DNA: TGCGCCAGCAGTGAGAGTGGGGAGAATGAGCAGTTCTTC.

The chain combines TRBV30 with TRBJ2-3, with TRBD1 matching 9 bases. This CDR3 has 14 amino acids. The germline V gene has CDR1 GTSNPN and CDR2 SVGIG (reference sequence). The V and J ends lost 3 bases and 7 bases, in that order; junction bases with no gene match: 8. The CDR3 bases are TGTGCCTGGAGCGGACAGGGGCTGGGGAATACGCAGTATTTT. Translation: CAWSGQGLGNTQYF.

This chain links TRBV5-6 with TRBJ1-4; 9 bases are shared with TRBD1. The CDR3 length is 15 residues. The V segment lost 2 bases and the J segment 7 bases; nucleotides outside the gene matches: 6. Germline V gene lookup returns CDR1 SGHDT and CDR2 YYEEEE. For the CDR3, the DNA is TGTGCCAGCAGCTTCTGGGACAGGGACCCTGAAAAACTGTTTTTT. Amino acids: CASSFWDRDPEKLFF.

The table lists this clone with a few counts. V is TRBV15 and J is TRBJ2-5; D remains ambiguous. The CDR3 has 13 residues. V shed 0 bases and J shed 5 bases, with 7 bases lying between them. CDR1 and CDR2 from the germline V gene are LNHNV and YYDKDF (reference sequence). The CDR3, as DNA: TGTGCCACCAGCAGAGATCTTGTGGAGACCCAGTACTTC. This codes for CATSRDLVETQYF.

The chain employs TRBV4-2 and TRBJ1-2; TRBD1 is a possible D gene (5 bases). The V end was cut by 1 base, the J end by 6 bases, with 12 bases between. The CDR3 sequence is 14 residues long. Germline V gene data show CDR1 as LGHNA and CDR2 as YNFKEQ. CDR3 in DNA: TGTGCCAGCAGCCAAGGATGGGGGGGTGATGGCTACACCTTC. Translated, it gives CASSQGWGGDGYTF.

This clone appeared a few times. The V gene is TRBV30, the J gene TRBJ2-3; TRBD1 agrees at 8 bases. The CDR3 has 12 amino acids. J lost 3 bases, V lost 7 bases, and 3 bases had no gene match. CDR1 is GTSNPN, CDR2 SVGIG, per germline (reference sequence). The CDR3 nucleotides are TGTGCCTCTTACAGGGGGACAGATACGCAGTATTTT. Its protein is CASYRGTDTQYF.

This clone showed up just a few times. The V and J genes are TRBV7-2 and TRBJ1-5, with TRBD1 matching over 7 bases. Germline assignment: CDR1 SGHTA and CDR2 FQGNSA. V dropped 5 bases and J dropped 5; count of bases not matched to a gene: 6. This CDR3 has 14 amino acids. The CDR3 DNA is TGTGCCAGCAGCGAGATAGGGGGCTATCAGCCCCAGCATTTT. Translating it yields CASSEIGGYQPQHF. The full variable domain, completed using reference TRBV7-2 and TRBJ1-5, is GAGVSQSPSNKVTEKGKDVELRCDPISGHTALYWYRQSLGQGLEFLIYFQGNSAPDKSGLPSDRFSAERTGGSVSTLTIQRTQQEDSAVYLCASSEIGGYQPQHFGDGTRLSIL.

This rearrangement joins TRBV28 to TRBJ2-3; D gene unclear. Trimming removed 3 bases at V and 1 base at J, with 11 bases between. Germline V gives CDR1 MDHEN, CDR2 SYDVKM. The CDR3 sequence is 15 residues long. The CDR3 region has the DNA TGTGCCAGCAGTTTCCAGGAAGGTGGCACAGATACGCAGTATTTT. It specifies CASSFQEGGTDTQYF.

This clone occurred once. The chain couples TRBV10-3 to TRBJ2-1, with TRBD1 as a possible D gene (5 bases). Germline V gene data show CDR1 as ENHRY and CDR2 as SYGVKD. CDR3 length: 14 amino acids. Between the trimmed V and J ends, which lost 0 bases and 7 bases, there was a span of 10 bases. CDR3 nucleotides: TGTGCCATCAGTGAGTCAGGGGCCTTGAATGAGCAGTTCTTC. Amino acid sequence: CAISESGALNEQFF.

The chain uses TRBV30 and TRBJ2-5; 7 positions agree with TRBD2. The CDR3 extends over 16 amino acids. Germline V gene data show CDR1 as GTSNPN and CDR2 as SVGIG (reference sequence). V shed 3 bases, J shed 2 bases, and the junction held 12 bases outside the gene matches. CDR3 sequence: CAWSAHRLAPQETQYF. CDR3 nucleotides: TGTGCCTGGAGCGCCCATAGACTAGCACCTCAAGAGACCCAGTACTTC.

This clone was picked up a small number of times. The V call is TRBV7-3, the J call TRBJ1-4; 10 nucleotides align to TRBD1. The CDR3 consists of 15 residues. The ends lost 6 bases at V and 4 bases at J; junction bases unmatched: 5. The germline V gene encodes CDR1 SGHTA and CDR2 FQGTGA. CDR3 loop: CASRKTGGSNEKLFF. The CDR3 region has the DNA TGTGCCAGCAGAAAGACAGGGGGCAGTAATGAAAAACTGTTTTTT.

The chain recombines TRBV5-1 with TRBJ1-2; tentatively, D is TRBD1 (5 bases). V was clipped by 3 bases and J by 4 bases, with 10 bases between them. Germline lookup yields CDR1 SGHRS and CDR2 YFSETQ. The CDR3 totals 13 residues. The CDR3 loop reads CASSSPGIYGYTF. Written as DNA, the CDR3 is TGCGCCAGCAGCTCCCCAGGGATCTATGGCTACACCTTC.

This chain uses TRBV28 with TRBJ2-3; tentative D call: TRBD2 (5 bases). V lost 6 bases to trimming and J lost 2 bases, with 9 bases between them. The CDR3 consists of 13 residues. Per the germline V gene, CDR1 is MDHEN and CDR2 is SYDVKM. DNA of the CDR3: TGTGCCAGCAGGCCCGGGAACACAGATACGCAGTATTTT. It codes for CASRPGNTDTQYF.

The DNA for the CDR3 is TGTGCCTGGAGCCCCGGAGCCCTTAGAGGGAACACCATATATTTT. Translation: CAWSPGALRGNTIYF. The chain links TRBV30 to TRBJ1-3; D gene unclear. V dropped 3 bases and J dropped 7 bases, with 19 bases sitting between them. This CDR3 has 15 residues. Germline V CDR1 and CDR2: GTSNPN, SVGIG (reference sequence).